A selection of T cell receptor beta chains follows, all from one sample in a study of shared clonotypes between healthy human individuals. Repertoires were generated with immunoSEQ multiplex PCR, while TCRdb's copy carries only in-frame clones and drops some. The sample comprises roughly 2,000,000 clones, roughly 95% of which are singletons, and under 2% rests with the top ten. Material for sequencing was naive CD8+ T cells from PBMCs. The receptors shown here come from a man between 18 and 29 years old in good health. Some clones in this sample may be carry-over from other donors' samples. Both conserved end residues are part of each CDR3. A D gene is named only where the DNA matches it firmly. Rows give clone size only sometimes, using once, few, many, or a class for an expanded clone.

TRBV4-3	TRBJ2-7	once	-	TGCGCCAGCAGCCAAGGGAGGGGGAACCTCTACGAGCAGTACTTC	CASSQGRGNLYEQYF
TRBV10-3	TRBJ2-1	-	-	TGTGCCATCAGTGAAATAAATGAGCAGTTCTTC	CAISEINEQFF
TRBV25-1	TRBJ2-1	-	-	TGTGCCAGCAGTGGCCTAAATGGCGGAAAAGGCGACAATGAGCAGTTCTTC	CASSGLNGGKGDNEQFF
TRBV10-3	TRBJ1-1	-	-	TGTGCCATCAGTGAGTCCGGACACACTGAAGCTTTCTTT	CAISESGHTEAFF
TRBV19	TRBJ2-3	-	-	TGTGCCAGTAGACCCTACGCCCCAACAGGGTCTAGCACAGATACGCAGTATTTT	CASRPYAPTGSSTDTQYF
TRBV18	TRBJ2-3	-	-	TGTGCCAGCTCACCTAGCGGAGACGCGGGTGATACGCAGTATTTT	CASSPSGDAGDTQYF
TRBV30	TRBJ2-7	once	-	TGTGCCTGGAAGTCAGGAACCAAAGGGGGCGAGCAGTACTTC	CAWKSGTKGGEQYF
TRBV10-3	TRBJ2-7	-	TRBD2	TGTGCCATCAGTGACCCGGGGGGGGCGGTCTACGAGCAGTACTTC	CAISDPGGAVYEQYF
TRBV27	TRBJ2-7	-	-	TGTGCCAGCAGTTTTGGGGGCCCAAACCTCTTCTACGAGCAGTACTTC	CASSFGGPNLFYEQYF
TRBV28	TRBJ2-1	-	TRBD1	TGTGCCAGCAGTTTGGAGTCAATCCGACAGGGACGGGAGCAGTTCTTC	CASSLESIRQGREQFF
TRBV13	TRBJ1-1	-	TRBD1	TGTGCCAGCAGCGGACAGGGAATGAACACTGAAGCTTTCTTT	CASSGQGMNTEAFF
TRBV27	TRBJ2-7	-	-	TGTGCCAGCACCCTACATACTGGGGACGAGCAGTACTTC	CASTLHTGDEQYF
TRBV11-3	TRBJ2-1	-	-	TGTGCCAGCAGCACTCGTGTCGGACCAGAGCAGTTCTTC	CASSTRVGPEQFF
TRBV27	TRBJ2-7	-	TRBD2	TGTGCCAGCAGTCCGCGGGGGATCTCCTACGAGCAGTACTTC	CASSPRGISYEQYF
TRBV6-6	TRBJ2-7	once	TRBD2	TGTGCCAGCAGTTACTCGGCGGGAGAGAGCGAGCAGTACTTC	CASSYSAGESEQYF
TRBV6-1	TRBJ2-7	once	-	TGTGCCAGCAGTGAACGCCGCGGCGAGCAGTACTTC	CASSERRGEQYF